The subject of this entry is one T cell receptor beta chain. The CDR3 runs to 16 residues. The germline V gene encodes CDR1 MGHRA and CDR2 YSYEKL. The source of the sample is a study of T cells expressing NK-cell markers. One entry per CDR3 protein, without DNA, is what TCRdb gives after re-calling the 5' RACE reads. The sample table sets out 150,000 to 180,000 distinct CDR3 sequences. The chain recombines TRBV4-1 with TRBJ2-2; TCRdb gives TRBD1 as the D gene, but with no DNA this cannot be confirmed. This receptor was taken from a woman aged 45-65 years in good health. Sequences were obtained from blood T cells: a sorted CD56 or NKG2C T cell subset, CD4+ or CD8+ T cells, or bulk PBMC T cells (not recorded which). CDR3 in amino acids: CASRPIQGANTGELFF.